Below, 26 T cell receptor beta chains from the same sample are listed, as sequenced in a study of blood T cell repertoires in COVID-19 (dated by TCRdb to 2018 to 2020). The library was built by means of the immunoSEQ multiplex PCR assay. The table was pulled from immuneACCESS by TCRdb, which kept in-frame rearrangements only. Such tables lose some clones; where checked, under half of the loss comes from unresolved V genes, and the rest has no known cause. Counted in this sample were about 82,000 clones; around 85% of them appeared once. The ten top clones hold 18% of the sample. The sequenced sample consisted of peripheral blood. Every receptor here comes from a man aged 80 or over with active or convalescent COVID-19.

The chain links TRBV2 to TRBJ2-5; 7 bases align to TRBD1. V was clipped by 9 bases and J by 2 bases; unmatched bases: 12. CDR3 size: 15 residues. The germline gives CDR1 SNHLY, CDR2 FYNNEI. Written as DNA, the CDR3 is TGTGCCAGTGAGTACAGGGGACCTTTACAAGAGACCCAGTACTTC. This codes for CASEYRGPLQETQYF.

The rearrangement uses TRBV5-1 and TRBJ2-2, with 8 bases aligning to TRBD1. CDR1 is SGHRS and CDR2 is YFSETQ in the germline V gene. This CDR3 contains 15 residues. V shed 3 bases, J shed 6 bases, and the junction held 7 bases outside the gene matches. For the CDR3, the DNA is TGCGCCAGCAGCTCAGGGACAGGAACCGCCGGGGAGCTGTTTTTT. As protein: CASSSGTGTAGELFF. The variable domain in full, with the rest retrieved from reference TRBV5-1 and TRBJ2-2, is KAGVTQTPRYLIKTRGQQVTLSCSPISGHRSVSWYQQTPGQGLQFLFEYFSETQRNKGNFPGRFSGRQFSNSRSEMNVSTLELGDSALYLCASSSGTGTAGELFFGEGSRLTVL.

The chain links TRBV2 to TRBJ1-5; perhaps TRBD1 as D (6 bases). With 6 bases removed from V and 6 bases from J, the gap between germline ends came to 15 bases. The length of the CDR3 is 14 residues. Germline assignment: CDR1 SNHLY and CDR2 FYNNEI. The CDR3 DNA sequence: TGTGCCAGCAGGGGGGGGCAACCAGGTCAGCCCCAGCATTTT. As protein: CASRGGQPGQPQHF.

CDR3: CASSYSWDRDTEAFF. CDR3 sequence (DNA): TGTGCCAGCAGTTACTCGTGGGACAGGGACACTGAAGCTTTCTTT. The chain couples TRBV6-5 to TRBJ1-1, with 9 bases matching TRBD1. CDR3 size: 15 residues. V lost 0 bases and J lost 3; bases outside the gene matches: 2. Germline V gene sequence: CDR1 MNHEY, CDR2 SVGAGI.

The chain has TRBV11-2 and TRBJ1-4; 7 nucleotides align to TRBD1. CDR3 length: 12 amino acids. Germline V lookup: CDR1 SGHAT, CDR2 FQNNGV. V trimming: 5 bases; J trimming: 7 bases; junction bases outside the gene matches: 1. The CDR3 spells CASSPGGEKLFF. The CDR3 DNA sequence: TGTGCCAGCAGCCCAGGGGGTGAAAAACTGTTTTTT.

The chain combines TRBV18 with TRBJ2-6, with TRBD1 matching 9 bases. The junction had 2 bases not matched to a gene; V was cut back by 2 bases and J by 0 bases. Germline values: CDR1 KGHSH, CDR2 LQKENI. The CDR3 contains 17 residues. The CDR3 is CASSPWTGDSGANVLTF. The DNA of the CDR3 is TGTGCCAGCTCACCATGGACAGGGGACTCTGGGGCCAACGTCCTGACTTTC.

V gene TRBV28 combines with J gene TRBJ2-2; 7 bases agree with TRBD1. Germline lookup yields CDR1 MDHEN and CDR2 SYDVKM. The CDR3 sequence is 13 residues long. The ends lost 5 bases at V and 5 bases at J; junction bases unmatched: 2. CDR3 bases: TGTGCCAGCAGTCGACAGGGTACCGGGGAGCTGTTTTTT. The encoded protein is CASSRQGTGELFF.

The chain recombines TRBV5-1 with TRBJ2-5; 7 nucleotides line up with TRBD2. The CDR3 has 13 residues. Germline V CDR1 and CDR2: SGHRS, YFSETQ. V was clipped by 5 bases and J by 5 bases; unmatched bases: 6. CDR3 nucleotide sequence: TGCGCCAGCAGAATGGGAGGGGTCGAGACCCAGTACTTC. Encoded protein: CASRMGGVETQYF.

This rearrangement joins TRBV18 to TRBJ2-5; D remains unclear. The V gene's germline CDR1 is KGHSH and CDR2 LQKENI. V was pared by 2 bases and J by 5 bases, with 9 bases between. The length of the CDR3 is 13 residues. For the CDR3, the DNA is TGTGCCAGCTCACCATCTATGGTGGAGACCCAGTACTTC. Residues: CASSPSMVETQYF.

This clone was observed once. This chain connects TRBV24-1 to TRBJ2-5, with D perhaps TRBD2 (5 bases). The CDR3 is 15 amino acids. V lost 3 bases to trimming and J lost 7 bases, with 17 bases between them. Germline CDR1 is KGHDR and CDR2 is SFDVKD. Written as DNA, the CDR3 is TGTGCCACCAGTGATAGCCGGGAACCGTTGGGGACCCAGTACTTC. Translating it yields CATSDSREPLGTQYF.

The genes are TRBV12-3 or TRBV12-4 and TRBJ1-1, with D tentatively TRBD1 (5 bases). V shed 7 bases and J shed 1 base, with 10 bases lying between them. This CDR3 is built from 13 residues. CDR3 nucleotides: TGTGCCAGCACTCCTAGGGGGAACACTGAAGCTTTCTTT. Protein: CASTPRGNTEAFF.

This clone showed up just a few times. The chain has TRBV2 and TRBJ1-5, with D possibly being TRBD1 (6 bases). V was shortened by 4 bases and J by 5 bases, with 15 bases between the two germline ends. Germline V lookup: CDR1 SNHLY, CDR2 FYNNEI. The CDR3 totals 15 residues. CDR3 DNA: TGTGCCAGCAGTGGGGGGCGAGGGGCCGATCAGCCCCAGCATTTT. Its protein product is CASSGGRGADQPQHF.

V gene TRBV4-1 combines with J gene TRBJ1-4; the match to TRBD1 covers 8 bases. Germline CDR1 reads MGHRA; CDR2 reads YSYEKL. The CDR3 totals 15 residues. With 4 bases clipped from V and 6 bases from J, the junction kept 7 bases outside the gene matches. The CDR3 DNA reads TGCGCCAGCAGCCTGACAGGGGCTGGGCATGAAAAACTGTTTTTT. This encodes CASSLTGAGHEKLFF.

The chain links TRBV12-2 to TRBJ2-7; the D call of TRBD2 is as the table states it, not checked on the DNA. TRBV12-2 is annotated as a pseudogene. The CDR3 sequence is 15 residues long. Here the CDR3 reads CASRRPPEQRGVQYV. The DNA of the CDR3 is TGTGCAAGTCGGCGGCCCCCGGAGCAGCGGGGCGTGCAGTACGTC.

The DNA of the CDR3 is TGTGCCAGCCGGGAGGAACAGGGTAGCGCCGATGAGCAGTTCTTC. It encodes CASREEQGSADEQFF. V is TRBV25-1 and J is TRBJ2-1; D might be TRBD2 (7 bases). V lost 8 bases, J lost 8 bases, and 22 bases lay in between. Germline V gene data show CDR1 as MGHDK and CDR2 as SYGVNS. The CDR3 is 15 residues long. Complete variable domain (other parts from reference TRBV25-1 and TRBJ2-1): EADIYQTPRYLVIGTGKKITLECSQTMGHDKMYWYQQDPGMELHLIHYSYGVNSTEKGDLSSESTVSRIRTEHFPLTLESARPSHTSQYLCASREEQGSADEQFFGPGTRLTVL.

This clone was recorded once. V and J are TRBV5-6 and TRBJ1-5; D possibly corresponds to TRBD1 (5 bases). The germline gives CDR1 SGHDT, CDR2 YYEEEE. The V end was cut by 4 bases, the J end by 6 bases, with 14 bases between. This CDR3 region has 14 residues. CDR3 DNA sequence: TGTGCCAGCAGCGTTCAGGGACTTGTTCAGCCCCAGCATTTT. This encodes CASSVQGLVQPQHF.

The rearrangement uses TRBV6-2 or TRBV6-3 and TRBJ2-1, with 10 bases aligning to TRBD2. The germline CDR1 and CDR2 sequences are MNHEY and SVGEGT. This CDR3 has 15 residues. V shed 2 bases, J shed 7 bases, and the junction held 5 bases outside the gene matches. The chain's CDR3 is CASSYALAGANEQFF. The CDR3 coding sequence is TGTGCCAGCAGTTACGCCCTAGCGGGAGCGAATGAGCAGTTCTTC.

The chain recombines TRBV10-2 with TRBJ2-7, with D perhaps matching TRBD1 (6 bases). The CDR3 contains 13 residues. The germline V gene encodes CDR1 WSHSY and CDR2 SAAADI. V gave up 2 bases and J gave up 7 bases, with 12 bases separating them. This chain's CDR3 is CASSEQGTGEQYV. The DNA for the CDR3 is TGCGCCAGCAGTGAGCAGGGGACGGGGGAGCAGTACGTC.

V usage is TRBV5-6 and J usage is TRBJ2-7, with D perhaps matching TRBD1 (6 bases). CDR3 length equals 15 residues. Deletions cut 4 bases from V and 2 bases from J, with 16 bases between. The germline gives CDR1 SGHDT, CDR2 YYEEEE. The CDR3 sequence is CASSDARGRAYEQYV. CDR3 coding DNA: TGTGCCAGCAGCGACGCGAGGGGGAGAGCCTACGAGCAGTACGTC.

The J gene is TRBJ2-3, the V gene TRBV4-1; tentatively, D is TRBD1 (6 bases). V was trimmed by 2 bases and J by 6 bases, leaving 15 bases between them. Germline loops: CDR1 MGHRA, CDR2 YSYEKL. This CDR3 region has 15 residues. The CDR3 DNA reads TGCGCCAGCAGCCAACCTTATGCTGGGGGCGATACGCAGTATTTT. This encodes CASSQPYAGGDTQYF.

This rearrangement joins TRBV29-1 to TRBJ1-4; a weak D match, TRBD1 (5 bases). The CDR3 contains 12 residues. Germline CDR1 and CDR2: SQVTM and ANQGSEA. V was shortened by 4 bases and J by 6 bases, with 9 bases between the two germline ends. CDR3 bases: TGCAGCGTTGGCGGGACGGATGAAAAACTGTTTTTT. Amino acid sequence: CSVGGTDEKLFF.

The chain couples TRBV5-6 to TRBJ1-5, with D unresolved. The V gene lost 4 bases and the J gene lost 6 bases, with 11 bases spanning the gap. Per the germline V gene, CDR1 is SGHDT and CDR2 is YYEEEE. This CDR3 contains 13 residues. The CDR3 sequence is CASSTQRGQPQHF. Here the CDR3 DNA reads TGTGCCAGCAGCACACAACGGGGTCAGCCCCAGCATTTT.

J is TRBJ1-1 and V is TRBV18, with a tentative D call TRBD1 (5 bases). The germline V gene encodes CDR1 KGHSH and CDR2 LQKENI. V was trimmed by 3 bases and J by 0 bases, leaving 8 bases between them. The CDR3 consists of 14 residues. The DNA for the CDR3 is TGTGCCAGCTCACCGGGGCCTATGAACACTGAAGCTTTCTTT. Amino acid sequence: CASSPGPMNTEAFF.

V usage is TRBV7-8 and J usage is TRBJ2-5, with D maybe TRBD1 (6 bases). Germline-derived CDR1 and CDR2 are SGHVS and FQNEAQ. The CDR3 contains 14 residues. V lost 1 base and J 7 bases, leaving 13 bases between the germline ends. CDR3 nucleotides: TGTGCCAGCAGCTTAGGAGGTCGAGGGGGGACCCAGTACTTC. Encoded protein: CASSLGGRGGTQYF.

The chain employs TRBV15 and TRBJ2-2; 8 nucleotides line up with TRBD1. Trimming cost V 3 bases and J 5 bases; bases outside gene matches: 5. CDR3 size: 15 residues. CDR1 is LNHNV, CDR2 YYDKDF, per germline (reference sequence). The CDR3 coding sequence is TGTGCCACCAGCAGGGACAGGGTGGAGACCGGGGAGCTGTTTTTT. It codes for CATSRDRVETGELFF.

The chain combines TRBV11-3 with TRBJ2-3; TRBD1 is a possible D gene (6 bases). The germline CDR1 and CDR2 sequences are SGHNT and YENEEA. The CDR3 contains 13 residues. Trimming removed 10 bases at V and 4 bases at J, with 15 bases between. CDR3 sequence reads: CATRGLEADTQYF. DNA of the CDR3: TGTGCCACAAGGGGGTTGGAGGCAGATACGCAGTATTTT.